These T cell receptor beta chains were read from a single sample in a study of radiotherapy plus CTLA-4 blockade in lung cancer. Using immunoSEQ multiplex PCR, the repertoire was profiled, and TCRdb retains in-frame clones only, with some absent. Found here are approximately 73,000 clones, roughly 91% of them singletons; the top ten hold roughly two fifths. The starting material was peripheral blood, obtained from a patient treated with radiotherapy plus ipilimumab. These receptors were collected from a human donor with non-small cell lung cancer that progressed on radiotherapy plus ipilimumab. The CDR3 runs from the conserved cysteine through the conserved F or W. D genes are given only for firm matches. Only some rows state a clone size, as once, few, many or a class for expanded clones.

abundance: NA
len: 19
v_gene: TRBV19
d_gene: TRBD1
j_gene: TRBJ1-3
CDR3aa: CASSFVGDSADPHRNTIYF
CDR3nt: TGTGCCAGTAGTTTCGTGGGGGACAGCGCCGATCCTCACCGAAACACCATATATTTT

abundance: NA
len: 14
v_gene: TRBV6-1
d_gene: NA
j_gene: TRBJ2-4
CDR3aa: CASTTGGRSYIQYF
CDR3nt: TGTGCCAGCACGACGGGGGGCCGGAGCTACATTCAGTACTTC

abundance: NA
len: 12
v_gene: TRBV19
d_gene: NA
j_gene: TRBJ1-2
CDR3aa: CASSPPGRSYTF
CDR3nt: TGTGCCAGTAGTCCTCCTGGTCGAAGCTACACCTTC

abundance: NA
len: 14
v_gene: TRBV27
d_gene: NA
j_gene: TRBJ1-5
CDR3aa: CASSLAGFGQPQHF
CDR3nt: TGTGCCAGCAGTTTAGCAGGGTTCGGGCAGCCCCAGCATTTT

abundance: NA
len: 11
v_gene: TRBV29-1
d_gene: NA
j_gene: TRBJ2-5
CDR3aa: CSVEDQETQYF
CDR3nt: TGCAGCGTTGAAGACCAAGAGACCCAGTACTTC

abundance: NA
len: 14
v_gene: TRBV15
d_gene: TRBD2
j_gene: TRBJ2-2
CDR3aa: CATSAPGLTGELFF
CDR3nt: TGTGCCACCAGCGCCCCGGGACTAACCGGGGAGCTGTTTTTT

abundance: NA
len: 16
v_gene: TRBV4-2
d_gene: NA
j_gene: TRBJ2-1
CDR3aa: CASSQESRGNYNEQFF
CDR3nt: TGTGCCAGCAGCCAAGAGTCGCGGGGTAATTACAATGAGCAGTTCTTC

abundance: NA
len: 16
v_gene: TRBV5-1
d_gene: NA
j_gene: TRBJ1-2
CDR3aa: CASSLATGLANYGYTF
CDR3nt: TGCGCCAGCAGCCTAGCTACAGGACTCGCGAACTATGGCTACACCTTC

abundance: NA
len: 14
v_gene: TRBV30
d_gene: TRBD2
j_gene: TRBJ2-1
CDR3aa: CAWRLAGGAREQFF
CDR3nt: TGTGCCTGGAGACTAGCGGGAGGGGCCCGTGAGCAGTTCTTC

abundance: NA
len: 17
v_gene: TRBV2
d_gene: TRBD2
j_gene: TRBJ2-2
CDR3aa: CASSYTIAGGPTGELFF
CDR3nt: TGTGCCAGCAGCTACACCATAGCGGGAGGGCCCACCGGGGAGCTGTTTTTT

abundance: NA
len: 16
v_gene: TRBV29-1
d_gene: TRBD2
j_gene: TRBJ2-1
CDR3aa: CSAGLAGGENRNEQFF
CDR3nt: TGCAGCGCTGGACTAGCGGGAGGTGAAAATCGGAATGAGCAGTTCTTC

abundance: NA
len: 15
v_gene: TRBV27
d_gene: TRBD1
j_gene: TRBJ2-1
CDR3aa: CASSLWTGVYNEQFF
CDR3nt: TGTGCCAGCAGTTTATGGACAGGGGTATACAATGAGCAGTTCTTC

abundance: once
len: 15
v_gene: TRBV2
d_gene: TRBD2
j_gene: TRBJ2-1
CDR3aa: CASSEGLAAYNEQFF
CDR3nt: TGTGCCAGCAGTGAAGGACTAGCAGCTTACAATGAGCAGTTCTTC

abundance: NA
len: 16
v_gene: TRBV2
d_gene: NA
j_gene: TRBJ2-1
CDR3aa: CASRVARTEMYNEQFF
CDR3nt: TGTGCCAGCAGAGTCGCCCGGACAGAAATGTACAATGAGCAGTTCTTC

abundance: NA
len: 12
v_gene: TRBV29-1
d_gene: NA
j_gene: TRBJ1-2
CDR3aa: CSVEGRFYGYTF
CDR3nt: TGCAGCGTTGAGGGTCGATTCTATGGCTACACCTTC

abundance: NA
len: 16
v_gene: TRBV10-3
d_gene: NA
j_gene: TRBJ2-3
CDR3aa: CAIREENSDLGDTQYF
CDR3nt: TGTGCCATCAGAGAAGAAAATAGTGACTTGGGAGATACGCAGTATTTT

abundance: NA
len: 16
v_gene: TRBV12-5
d_gene: TRBD1
j_gene: TRBJ2-7
CDR3aa: CASGLIWTGGTYEQYF
CDR3nt: TGTGCTAGTGGTTTGATATGGACAGGGGGCACCTACGAGCAGTACTTC

abundance: NA
len: 15
v_gene: TRBV5-1
d_gene: TRBD1
j_gene: TRBJ1-4
CDR3aa: CASRTGEVANEKLFF
CDR3nt: TGCGCCAGCAGGACAGGGGAGGTGGCTAATGAAAAACTGTTTTTT

abundance: NA
len: 15
v_gene: TRBV5-1
d_gene: NA
j_gene: TRBJ1-2
CDR3aa: CASSLDPRGNYGYTF
CDR3nt: TGCGCCAGCAGCTTGGACCCCCGCGGGAACTATGGCTACACCTTC

abundance: NA
len: 17
v_gene: TRBV2
d_gene: NA
j_gene: TRBJ1-5
CDR3aa: CASRAGPMVYSNQPQHF
CDR3nt: TGTGCCAGCAGAGCGGGGCCTATGGTTTATAGCAATCAGCCCCAGCATTTT

abundance: NA
len: 13
v_gene: TRBV21-1
d_gene: NA
j_gene: TRBJ2-7
CDR3aa: CASSKRGTIEQYF
CDR3nt: TGTGCCAGCAGCAAACGCGGGACGATCGAGCAGTACTTC

abundance: NA
len: 12
v_gene: TRBV2
d_gene: NA
j_gene: TRBJ1-1
CDR3aa: CASSGLTGGAFF
CDR3nt: TGTGCCAGCAGTGGACTCACTGGGGGAGCTTTCTTT

abundance: NA
len: 14
v_gene: TRBV7-8
d_gene: TRBD2
j_gene: TRBJ2-5
CDR3aa: CASSLDSGGETQYF
CDR3nt: TGTGCCAGCAGCTTAGACTCGGGAGGGGAGACCCAGTACTTC

abundance: NA
len: 13
v_gene: TRBV29-1
d_gene: TRBD1
j_gene: TRBJ2-1
CDR3aa: CSVRQGAYNEQFF
CDR3nt: TGCAGCGTACGACAGGGAGCCTACAATGAGCAGTTCTTC

abundance: NA
len: 16
v_gene: TRBV27
d_gene: NA
j_gene: TRBJ1-1
CDR3aa: CASSPPSRGTNTEAFF
CDR3nt: TGTGCCAGCTCACCACCGAGCCGGGGAACGAACACTGAAGCTTTCTTT

abundance: NA
len: 15
v_gene: TRBV6-6
d_gene: NA
j_gene: TRBJ1-5
CDR3aa: CASSRLRETFQPQHF
CDR3nt: TGTGCCAGCAGTCGGCTTAGGGAAACTTTTCAGCCCCAGCATTTT

abundance: NA
len: 17
v_gene: TRBV5-1
d_gene: TRBD2
j_gene: TRBJ2-7
CDR3aa: CASSLDLAGMGSYEQYF
CDR3nt: TGCGCCAGCAGCTTGGATCTAGCGGGGATGGGATCCTACGAGCAGTACTTC

abundance: once
len: 15
v_gene: TRBV18
d_gene: NA
j_gene: TRBJ2-3
CDR3aa: CASSPVGRDTDTQYF
CDR3nt: TGTGCCAGCTCACCAGTAGGAAGAGACACAGATACGCAGTATTTT

abundance: NA
len: 12
v_gene: TRBV6-5
d_gene: NA
j_gene: TRBJ2-1
CDR3aa: CASSYGGYEQFF
CDR3nt: TGTGCCAGCAGTTACGGGGGATACGAGCAGTTCTTC

abundance: NA
len: 14
v_gene: TRBV7-9
d_gene: TRBD1
j_gene: TRBJ2-1
CDR3aa: CASLGDSNTVEQFF
CDR3nt: TGTGCCAGCCTGGGGGACAGCAATACGGTAGAGCAGTTCTTC

abundance: NA
len: 13
v_gene: TRBV6-4
d_gene: NA
j_gene: TRBJ1-1
CDR3aa: CASSDLIGGEAFF
CDR3nt: TGTGCCAGCAGTGACCTAATCGGGGGTGAAGCTTTCTTT

abundance: NA
len: 14
v_gene: TRBV7-6
d_gene: NA
j_gene: TRBJ1-4
CDR3aa: CASSPGTVNEKLFF
CDR3nt: TGTGCCAGCAGCCCAGGGACGGTCAATGAAAAACTGTTTTTT

abundance: NA
len: 17
v_gene: TRBV7-7
d_gene: TRBD2
j_gene: TRBJ2-2
CDR3aa: CASSPRETSGMGGELFF
CDR3nt: TGTGCTAGCAGCCCAAGGGAGACTAGCGGGATGGGCGGGGAGCTGTTTTTT

abundance: NA
len: 12
v_gene: TRBV29-1
d_gene: TRBD2
j_gene: TRBJ2-7
CDR3aa: CSVERLAREQYF
CDR3nt: TGCAGCGTTGAAAGACTAGCTCGCGAGCAGTACTTC

abundance: NA
len: 13
v_gene: TRBV29-1
d_gene: NA
j_gene: TRBJ2-5
CDR3aa: CSAKPGVQETQYF
CDR3nt: TGCAGCGCTAAGCCCGGAGTCCAAGAGACCCAGTACTTC

abundance: NA
len: 16
v_gene: TRBV5-1
d_gene: NA
j_gene: TRBJ2-7
CDR3aa: CASSLGDTSVYYEQYF
CDR3nt: TGCGCCAGCAGCTTAGGGGACACCTCAGTTTACTACGAGCAGTACTTC

abundance: NA
len: 13
v_gene: TRBV28
d_gene: NA
j_gene: TRBJ1-5
CDR3aa: CASSVGTDSFQHF
CDR3nt: TGTGCCAGCAGTGTCGGGACGGACTCATTCCAGCATTTT

abundance: NA
len: 16
v_gene: TRBV16
d_gene: TRBD1
j_gene: TRBJ2-5
CDR3aa: CASSHSRDRAVATQYF
CDR3nt: TGTGCCAGCAGCCATTCCCGGGACAGGGCGGTTGCGACCCAGTACTTC

abundance: NA
len: 13
v_gene: TRBV4-2
d_gene: NA
j_gene: TRBJ1-2
CDR3aa: CASSQDTRDGYTF
CDR3nt: TGTGCCAGCAGCCAAGATACGAGGGATGGCTACACCTTC

abundance: NA
len: 14
v_gene: TRBV27
d_gene: NA
j_gene: TRBJ2-7
CDR3aa: CASSFVDSSYEQYF
CDR3nt: TGTGCCAGCAGTTTTGTCGACAGTTCCTACGAGCAGTACTTC

abundance: NA
len: 17
v_gene: TRBV19
d_gene: NA
j_gene: TRBJ1-5
CDR3aa: CASSMGQGGRRNQPQHF
CDR3nt: TGTGCCAGTAGTATGGGGCAGGGAGGACGTCGGAATCAGCCCCAGCATTTT

abundance: NA
len: 15
v_gene: TRBV5-1
d_gene: TRBD1
j_gene: TRBJ2-2
CDR3aa: CASSRGDRDTGELFF
CDR3nt: TGCGCCAGCTCCCGGGGGGACAGGGACACCGGGGAGCTGTTTTTT

abundance: NA
len: 14
v_gene: TRBV5-1
d_gene: TRBD2
j_gene: TRBJ2-3
CDR3aa: CASSLERETDTQYF
CDR3nt: TGCGCCAGCAGCTTAGAGCGGGAAACAGATACGCAGTATTTT

abundance: once
len: 18
v_gene: TRBV4-1
d_gene: NA
j_gene: TRBJ2-6
CDR3aa: CASSQVAGLGSGANVLTF
CDR3nt: TGCGCCAGCAGCCAAGTTGCCGGGTTGGGCTCTGGGGCCAACGTCCTGACTTTC

abundance: NA
len: 15
v_gene: TRBV7-6
d_gene: TRBD2
j_gene: TRBJ2-7
CDR3aa: CASGLAGSGAYEQYF
CDR3nt: TGTGCCAGCGGCTTAGCCGGTAGCGGGGCCTACGAGCAGTACTTC

abundance: medium-sized
len: 13
v_gene: TRBV10-3
d_gene: NA
j_gene: TRBJ2-2
CDR3aa: CAISEGRPGELFF
CDR3nt: TGTGCCATCAGTGAAGGAAGACCCGGGGAGCTGTTTTTT